The following is a T cell receptor beta chain sequence with its context. Its antigen is not yet known. The sample holds no much larger clone one base away, and base qualities are not on file. Via the germline V gene, CDR1 is MDHEN and CDR2 SYDVKM. The cysteine opens and the phenylalanine closes a CDR3 of 13 amino acids. Only the CDR3 region is kept as DNA, spanning 39 bases read in frame from base 1. V loses 6 bases of germline sequence and J loses 3 bases, and the interval between the two ends is 9 bases. The label giving this sample's time point can be read as: baseline before first vaccination. The vaccinee samples were drawn from two UK trials, COV001 and COV002, one of which was a single-blind randomized controlled phase 2/3 trial testing AZD1222 (ChAdOx1 nCoV-19) in healthy adults. Trial participant PBMC samples were collected at day 0 and day 28 after the second dose for TCRbeta chain sequencing.

The source of the sample is a study of T cell responses to AZD1222 COVID-19 vaccine (dated by TCRdb to 2020 to 2022). As for the study more broadly: AZD1222 recipients given second doses at about 4 weeks or at about 12 weeks were pooled, since spike-specific TCR depth and breadth were not found to differ between the two schedules. TCR sequencing was performed for 230 to 250 trial participants, of whom about 200 were given two doses of AZD1222 and approximately 25 were given two doses of MenACWY control vaccine. Trial participants were enrolled by age into subgroups of 18-55, 56-69 and 70-plus years, and roughly 150, 30 and 60 TCR-sequenced participants, respectively, were included in these subgroups. Broader findings and caveats from the paper: Because no day 14 peak-response samples were available, repertoires were characterized only after the peak T cell response. Conclusions about previously exposed vaccinees were limited because only a handful of AZD1222 recipients were SARS-CoV-2 seropositive at baseline. Epitopes outside the regions mutated in the B.1.351 and B.1.1.7 variants were reportedly recognized by nearly half of the unique spike-specific TCRs. Vaccine-associated CD4 TCRs spanned the whole spike protein, with dominant responses in regions 160-218 and 743-854. Participants were mostly white British and included more females than males, and it was suggested by the authors that clonal diversity may have been underestimated. After two AZD1222 doses, both the breadth and the depth of spike-specific TCRs were significantly higher than at day 0 and than in MenACWY recipients. In the small 56-69-year group, the increase in depth fell short of significance, most likely because of low power.

The CDR3 regions of human TCRbeta chains were analyzed by immunosequencing. Turning to the authors' computational methods: TCRs in the repertoires were compared against a reference library of SARS-CoV-2-specific TCRs that had been generated with the MIRA antigen-specificity platform. Breadth was defined as the fraction of unique TCRs that were SARS-CoV-2-associated. Depth was defined as the fraction of total T cells that were SARS-CoV-2-associated. Using the MIRA data, every spike-specific TCR was mapped to the spike region that the TCR reacted to and assigned to either a CD4 or a CD8 class. Log10-transformed breadth and depth values were compared by one-way ANOVA with Sidak's multiple comparisons tests. The clones in this table, taken by TCRdb from immuneACCESS, are in-frame only. Not every clone is retained; where verified, under half of the shortfall comes from an unresolved V gene, and the cause of the rest is unknown. V and J calls and clone size are given by that table; D and trimming were obtained from the DNA. The sample includes around 94,000 clones, with approximately 88% observed a single time. Jointly, the top ten make up over 15% of the sample.

The TCR was taken from an adult in good health. The sequences come from peripheral blood, collected on day 0 of AZD1222 vaccination. The chain joins TRBV28 to TRBJ1-5, with the D gene uncertain. The DNA is TGTGCCAGCAGAGACACAACCAATCAGCCCCAGCATTTT. It is translated as CASRDTTNQPQHF.